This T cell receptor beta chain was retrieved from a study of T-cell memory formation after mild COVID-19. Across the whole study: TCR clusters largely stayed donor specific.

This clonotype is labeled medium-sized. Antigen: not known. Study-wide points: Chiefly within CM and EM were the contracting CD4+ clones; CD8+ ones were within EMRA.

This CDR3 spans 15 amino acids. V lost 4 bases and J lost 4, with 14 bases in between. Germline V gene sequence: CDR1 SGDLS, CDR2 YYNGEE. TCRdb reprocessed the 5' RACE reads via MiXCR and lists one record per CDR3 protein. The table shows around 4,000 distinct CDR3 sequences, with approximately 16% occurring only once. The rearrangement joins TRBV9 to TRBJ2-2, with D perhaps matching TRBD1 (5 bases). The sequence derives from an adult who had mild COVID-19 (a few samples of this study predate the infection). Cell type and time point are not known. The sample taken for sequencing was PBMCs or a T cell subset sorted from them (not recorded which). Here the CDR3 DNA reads TGTGCCAGCAGCCCAATGACAGCAACCACCGGGGAGCTGTTTTTT. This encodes CASSPMTATTGELFF.